Listed below are T cell receptor beta chains from one sample, sequenced in a study of blood T cells in healthy people across ages. MiXCR was run by TCRdb on the 5' RACE reads, yielding one entry per CDR3 protein. The sample lists more than 650,000 distinct CDR3 sequences, 22% occurring once. The sequencing sample was made of blood. The receptors here all came from a man in his 70s in good health. The CDR3 runs from the conserved cysteine through the conserved F or W. The D gene is left open where the match is weak. Clone size is shown for a subset of rows, as once, few, many or a class of expanded clone.

TRBJ2-7	NA	NA	TRBV20-1	CSARAAQGAIYEQYF	TGCAGTGCTAGAGCGGCACAGGGAGCTATCTACGAGCAGTACTTC
TRBJ1-2	NA	NA	TRBV7-6	CASSPSQVNYGYTF	TGTGCCAGCAGCCCCTCCCAGGTTAACTATGGCTACACCTTC
TRBJ2-3	few	TRBD2	TRBV20-1	CSAPAGTSGAMSTDTQYF	TGCAGTGCTCCCGCCGGGACTAGCGGGGCCATGAGCACAGATACGCAGTATTTT
TRBJ1-2	few	NA	TRBV4-1	CASSQDRGLGGYTF	TGCGCCAGCAGCCAAGATCGCGGTCTTGGCGGCTACACCTTC
TRBJ1-5	NA	NA	TRBV20-1	CSARPLSAENQPQHF	TGCAGTGCTAGACCGTTGAGTGCTGAAAATCAGCCCCAGCATTTT
TRBJ1-3	NA	NA	TRBV28	CASSLWGAQGDTIYF	TGTGCCAGCAGTTTATGGGGGGCACAGGGAGACACCATATATTTT
TRBJ2-2	few	NA	TRBV19	CASSIDPGLAGELFF	TGTGCCAGTAGTATAGACCCGGGACTTGCCGGGGAGCTGTTTTTT
TRBJ1-2	NA	NA	TRBV6-2/TRBV6-3	CASSYWAYGYTF	TGTGCCAGCAGTTACTGGGCTTATGGCTACACCTTC
TRBJ2-1	NA	NA	TRBV29-1	CSVGGMNEWFF	TGCAGCGTTGGGGGAATGAACGAATGGTTCTTC
TRBJ1-5	few	NA	TRBV5-1	CASSTSFNQPQHF	TGCGCCAGCAGCACTTCTTTTAATCAGCCCCAGCATTTT
TRBJ2-3	NA	NA	TRBV27	CASSLWLGSSAGDTQYF	TGTGCCAGCAGTTTATGGCTCGGGTCTAGCGCAGGAGATACGCAGTATTTT
TRBJ1-4	NA	NA	TRBV28	CASRPGQTTNEKLFF	TGTGCCAGCAGACCCGGACAGACAACTAATGAAAAACTGTTTTTT
TRBJ2-1	few	NA	TRBV20-1	CSASGQIYNEQFF	TGCAGTGCCTCGGGACAAATCTACAATGAGCAGTTCTTC
TRBJ2-1	few	NA	TRBV12-3/TRBV12-4	CASSLALGGGSLNNAQFF	TGTGCCAGTAGTTTAGCGCTTGGGGGCGGGAGTTTGAACAATGCGCAGTTCTTC
TRBJ1-4	NA	TRBD1	TRBV7-9	CASSLGQKNEKLFF	TGTGCCAGCAGCCTGGGACAGAAAAATGAAAAACTGTTTTTT
TRBJ2-5	NA	NA	TRBV25-1	CASREIETQYF	TGTGCCAGCAGGGAGATAGAGACCCAGTACTTC
TRBJ1-4	few	TRBD1	TRBV12-3/TRBV12-4	CASSASGTGSEKLFF	TGTGCCAGCAGTGCCTCCGGGACAGGGAGTGAAAAACTGTTTTTT
TRBJ2-4	NA	NA	TRBV6-5	CASSITLAKNIQYF	TGTGCCAGCAGCATAACTTTAGCCAAAAACATTCAGTACTTC
TRBJ2-7	NA	NA	TRBV2	CASSEYGTTFYEQYF	TGTGCCAGCAGTGAATACGGGACGACTTTCTACGAGCAGTACTTC
TRBJ1-4	NA	NA	TRBV6-5	CASREDSTGEKLLF	TGTGCCAGCAGAGAGGACTCGACGGGTGAAAAACTGCTTTTT
TRBJ1-1	few	NA	TRBV18	CASSPPWSKAFF	TGTGCCAGCTCACCACCGTGGAGCAAAGCTTTCTTT
TRBJ2-5	NA	TRBD2	TRBV7-2	CASSLRSSGGAETQYF	TGTGCCAGCAGCTTAAGAAGTAGCGGGGGGGCGGAGACCCAGTACTTC
TRBJ1-4	few	NA	TRBV29-1	CSVRGGEGEKLFF	TGCAGCGTTCGGGGGGGTGAGGGAGAAAAACTGTTTTTT
TRBJ2-2	many	TRBD2	TRBV12-3/TRBV12-4	CASNPGLQRAVF	TGTGCCAGCAACCCGGGACTACAGAGGGCGGTTTTT
TRBJ2-1	few	NA	TRBV2	CASRQVVEQFF	TGTGCCAGCAGACAGGTCGTTGAGCAGTTCTTC
TRBJ1-4	few	TRBD1	TRBV29-1	CSAGGQEKLFF	TGCAGCGCGGGGGGACAGGAAAAACTGTTTTTT
TRBJ2-6	few	NA	TRBV20-1	CSARVTGTGANVLTF	TGCAGTGCTAGAGTAACAGGGACTGGGGCCAACGTCCTGACTTTC
TRBJ2-1	few	NA	TRBV6-1	CASSRRSAGGYNEQFF	TGTGCCAGCAGTCGAAGGAGTGCGGGCGGCTACAATGAGCAGTTCTTC
TRBJ1-4	NA	TRBD1	TRBV10-2	CASWAGQGREKLFF	TGCGCCAGCTGGGCGGGACAGGGAAGAGAAAAACTGTTTTTT
TRBJ2-1	NA	TRBD2	TRBV12-3/TRBV12-4	CASKATSGPNNEQFF	TGTGCCAGCAAGGCCACTAGCGGGCCAAACAATGAGCAGTTCTTC
TRBJ2-6	few	NA	TRBV5-1	CASGPQGSGANVLTF	TGCGCCAGCGGACCACAGGGATCTGGGGCCAACGTCCTGACTTTC
TRBJ1-2	NA	NA	TRBV3-1	CASSQSPINYGYTF	TGTGCCAGCAGCCAATCCCCGATTAACTATGGCTACACCTTC
TRBJ2-1	many	NA	TRBV4-1	CASSQDGGNRLEQFF	TGCGCCAGCAGCCAAGATGGGGGGAATCGTTTGGAGCAGTTCTTC
TRBJ1-1	few	NA	TRBV5-5	CASSQSYGGNTEAFF	TGTGCCAGCAGCCAGTCTTACGGGGGAAACACTGAAGCTTTCTTT
TRBJ2-3	few	TRBD1	TRBV29-1	CSVKRPGQGEDTQYF	TGCAGCGTGAAAAGACCGGGACAGGGGGAAGATACGCAGTATTTT
TRBJ2-7	NA	NA	TRBV11-2	CASSFTRVAYEQYF	TGTGCCAGCAGCTTCACCAGGGTAGCCTACGAGCAGTACTTC
TRBJ2-1	many	TRBD1	TRBV6-6	CASSMGQSSYNEQFF	TGTGCCAGCAGTATGGGACAGAGCTCCTACAATGAGCAGTTCTTC
TRBJ2-5	few	NA	TRBV30	CAWSAFLGGGETQYF	TGTGCCTGGAGTGCTTTCTTGGGGGGAGGAGAGACCCAGTACTTC
TRBJ2-7	NA	NA	TRBV29-1	CSVASAGPPYEQYF	TGCAGCGTTGCCTCGGCAGGCCCACCCTACGAGCAGTACTTC
TRBJ2-1	few	NA	TRBV7-2	CASSPAYEQFF	TGTGCCAGCAGCCCCGCCTATGAGCAGTTCTTC
TRBJ2-7	few	NA	TRBV14	CASSQVGIYEQYF	TGTGCCAGCAGCCAAGTAGGTATCTACGAGCAGTACTTC
TRBJ1-1	few	TRBD1	TRBV7-8	CAIGTGNTEAFF	TGTGCAATCGGGACAGGGAACACTGAAGCTTTCTTT
TRBJ1-2	few	NA	TRBV12-3/TRBV12-4	CASSLGSWGIGGYTF	TGTGCCAGCAGTTTAGGGTCATGGGGGATCGGTGGCTACACCTTC
TRBJ1-2	few	TRBD1	TRBV12-3/TRBV12-4	CASTIDRAGGYTF	TGTGCCAGCACCATAGACAGGGCGGGAGGCTACACCTTC
TRBJ2-6	NA	TRBD2	TRBV27	CASSGGGVSGANVLTF	TGTGCCAGCAGCGGCGGGGGAGTCTCTGGGGCCAACGTCCTGACTTTC
TRBJ2-5	few	TRBD2	TRBV7-2	CASSLVGGLQETQYF	TGCGCCAGCAGCTTAGTCGGGGGGTTGCAAGAGACCCAGTACTTC
TRBJ2-5	many	NA	TRBV28	CASSLWSGGQETQYF	TGTGCCAGCAGTTTATGGTCCGGGGGCCAAGAGACCCAGTACTTC
TRBJ2-1	few	TRBD2	TRBV5-1	CASGGGRESYNEQFF	TGCGCCAGCGGGGGGGGGAGAGAGTCCTACAATGAGCAGTTCTTC
TRBJ2-4	few	NA	TRBV2	CASGRSGGLGRNIQYF	TGTGCCAGCGGGAGGAGTGGGGGGCTCGGGAGAAACATTCAGTACTTC
TRBJ1-2	NA	TRBD1	TRBV6-5	CASGQGARYGYTF	TGTGCCAGCGGGCAGGGGGCTCGGTATGGCTACACCTTC
TRBJ2-5	few	TRBD2	TRBV20-1	CSAGGGRETQYF	TGCAGTGCTGGGGGGGGGAGGGAGACCCAGTACTTC
TRBJ1-2	few	NA	TRBV3-1	CASSQGRGGGYGYTF	TGTGCCAGCAGCCAAGGGCGGGGGGGAGGCTATGGCTACACCTTC
TRBJ2-1	NA	NA	TRBV5-1	CASSLGDRPTDEQFF	TGCGCCAGCAGCTTGGGGGACCGTCCCACGGATGAGCAGTTCTTC
TRBJ2-3	NA	TRBD2	TRBV7-2	CASSSPGRGGGRDTQYF	TGTGCCAGCAGCTCTCCCGGGAGGGGCGGAGGCAGAGATACGCAGTATTTT
TRBJ2-1	NA	TRBD2	TRBV9	CASSVFSGGEQFF	TGTGCCAGCAGCGTCTTTAGCGGGGGGGAGCAGTTCTTC
TRBJ2-5	few	NA	TRBV21-1	CASSKVFGETQYF	TGTGCCAGCAGCAAAGTTTTTGGAGAGACCCAGTACTTC
TRBJ2-2	NA	TRBD2	TRBV30	CAWSVLAGGYIGELFF	TGTGCCTGGAGTGTACTAGCGGGAGGGTACATCGGGGAGCTGTTTTTT